One TCR beta chain is described in this entry. What it binds is unknown. Relative to the germline gene, one junction end is altered; a read error may explain this. This record belongs to a study of T cell repertoires in cytomegalovirus infection. As for the study in general: Public TCR beta signatures marked donors with CMV infection and the matching HLA.

Using its own MiXCR run on the reads, TCRdb lists one record per CDR3 protein. Among around 340,000 distinct CDR3 sequences listed, about 29% were seen once. Study outcomes and limitations: HLA-C-restricted TCR beta clonotypes specific for CMV led the ex vivo response. CMV carriers having the relevant HLA were flagged by cumulative public TCR beta family frequency.

The clonotype originates from a human donor in good health (CMV status not recorded). Some clones in this sample may be carry-over from other donors' samples. The sample in question was cultured PBMCs, obtained from culture after CMV antigen stimulation.

CDR3 in amino acids: CASSQVGLAEADTQYF. The CDR3 bases are TGTGCCAGCAGCCAAGTGGGACTAGCGGAAGCAGATACGCAGTATTTT. The chain carries TRBV4-1 and TRBJ2-3, with TRBD2 matching over 11 bases. Germline V gene lookup returns CDR1 MGHRA and CDR2 YSYEKL. The CDR3 spans 16 residues.